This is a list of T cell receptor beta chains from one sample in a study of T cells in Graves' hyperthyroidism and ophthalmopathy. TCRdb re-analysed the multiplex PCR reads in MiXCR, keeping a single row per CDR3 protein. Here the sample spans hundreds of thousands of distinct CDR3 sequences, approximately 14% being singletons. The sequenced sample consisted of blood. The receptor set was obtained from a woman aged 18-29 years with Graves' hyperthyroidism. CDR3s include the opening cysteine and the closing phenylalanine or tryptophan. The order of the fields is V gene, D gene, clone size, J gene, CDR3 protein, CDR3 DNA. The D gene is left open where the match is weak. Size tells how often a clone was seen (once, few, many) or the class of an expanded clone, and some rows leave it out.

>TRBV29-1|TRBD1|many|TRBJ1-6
CSARTGPNSPLHF
TGCAGCGCCCGGACAGGCCCGAATTCACCCCTCCACTTT
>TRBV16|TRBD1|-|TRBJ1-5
CASSPGGRGRNQPQHF
TGTGCCAGCAGCCCGGGGGGCAGGGGGCGTAATCAGCCCCAGCATTTT
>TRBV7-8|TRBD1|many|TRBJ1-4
CASRERGRGEKLFF
TGTGCCAGCAGGGAAAGGGGGCGAGGGGAAAAACTGTTTTTT
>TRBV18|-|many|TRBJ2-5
CASSPRVGEKETQYF
TGTGCCAGCTCACCACGGGTGGGAGAGAAAGAGACCCAGTACTTC
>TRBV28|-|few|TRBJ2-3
CASSLNSGTQYF
TGTGCCAGCAGCCTTAATTCAGGGACGCAGTATTTT
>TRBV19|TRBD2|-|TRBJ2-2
CASTPYGRLANTGELFF
TGTGCCAGTACCCCCTATGGAAGACTAGCCAATACCGGGGAGCTGTTTTTT
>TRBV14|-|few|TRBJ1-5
CASSQTGLNQPQHF
TGTGCCAGCAGCCAAACAGGGTTAAATCAGCCCCAGCATTTT
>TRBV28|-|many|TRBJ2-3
CASSSPKDTQYF
TGTGCCAGCAGTTCACCCAAAGATACGCAGTATTTT
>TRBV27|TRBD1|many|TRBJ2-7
CASSLNRGDIEQYF
TGTGCCAGCAGTTTAAACAGGGGGGACATCGAGCAGTACTTC
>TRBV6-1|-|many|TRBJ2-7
CASRHGLSRDEQYF
TGTGCCAGCAGACATGGACTAAGTAGGGACGAGCAGTACTTC
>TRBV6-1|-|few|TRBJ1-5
CASSEPLWGGGQPQHF
TGTGCCAGCAGCGAGCCCCTCTGGGGGGGCGGGCAGCCCCAGCATTTT
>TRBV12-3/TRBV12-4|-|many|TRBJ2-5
CASRQSGPKISQETQYF
TGTGCCAGCAGGCAATCGGGACCTAAGATTTCCCAAGAGACCCAGTACTTC
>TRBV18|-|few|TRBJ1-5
CASSPRANANQPQHF
TGTGCCAGCTCACCCCGGGCCAACGCCAATCAGCCCCAGCATTTT
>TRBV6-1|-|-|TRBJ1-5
CASTPPRVGNQPQHF
TGTGCCAGCACCCCCCCCAGGGTTGGTAATCAGCCCCAGCATTTT
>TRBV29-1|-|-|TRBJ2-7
CSVEEATKSSYEQYF
TGCAGCGTTGAAGAGGCCACCAAGAGCTCCTACGAGCAGTACTTC
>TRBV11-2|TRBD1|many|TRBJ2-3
CASSSTGGKDTQYF
TGTGCCAGCAGCTCCACAGGGGGCAAGGATACGCAGTATTTT
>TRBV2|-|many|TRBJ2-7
CASGRDISYEQYF
TGTGCCAGCGGCCGGGACATTTCCTACGAGCAGTACTTC
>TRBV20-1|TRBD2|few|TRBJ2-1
CSASRLADTGRFF
TGCAGTGCTAGTCGACTAGCGGACACGGGGCGGTTCTTC
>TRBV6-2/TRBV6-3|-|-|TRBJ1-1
CASSYSWESDTEAFF
TGTGCCAGCAGTTACTCATGGGAGTCGGACACTGAAGCTTTCTTT
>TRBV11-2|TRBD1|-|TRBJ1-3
CASSTGDAGNTIYF
TGTGCCAGCAGCACAGGGGATGCTGGAAACACCATATATTTT
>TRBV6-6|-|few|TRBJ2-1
CASSYSIPGDIYNEQFF
TGTGCCAGCAGTTACTCTATCCCGGGAGATATTTACAATGAGCAGTTCTTC
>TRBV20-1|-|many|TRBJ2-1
CSAIGPGPPNNEQFF
TGCAGTGCTATAGGTCCGGGACCCCCGAACAATGAGCAGTTCTTC
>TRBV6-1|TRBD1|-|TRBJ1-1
CASTLQGPEAFF
TGTGCCAGCACCCTACAGGGGCCCGAAGCTTTCTTT
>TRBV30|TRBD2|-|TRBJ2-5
CAWGTSGRIETQYF
TGTGCCTGGGGGACTAGCGGGAGGATAGAGACCCAGTACTTC
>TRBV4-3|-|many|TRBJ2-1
CASSQVGSVYNEQFF
TGCGCCAGCAGCCAAGTTGGCAGTGTCTACAATGAGCAGTTCTTC
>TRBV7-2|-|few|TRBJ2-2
CASSLGWGSYAGELFF
TGTGCCAGCAGCTTAGGATGGGGGTCATATGCCGGGGAGCTGTTTTTT
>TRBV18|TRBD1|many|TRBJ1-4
CASSPEDRGREKLFF
TGTGCCAGCTCACCAGAAGACAGGGGGCGTGAAAAACTGTTTTTT
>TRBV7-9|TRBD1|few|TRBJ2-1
CASSPPGRGTGNEQFF
TGTGCCAGCAGCCCCCCAGGCAGGGGGACGGGGAATGAGCAGTTCTTC
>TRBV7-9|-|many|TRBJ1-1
CASSFRGGGTEAFF
TGTGCCAGCAGCTTTCGGGGAGGGGGTACTGAAGCTTTCTTT
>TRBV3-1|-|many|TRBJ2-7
CASSQRRLRESSYEQYF
TGTGCCAGCAGCCAAAGGAGACTGAGGGAGAGCTCCTACGAGCAGTACTTC
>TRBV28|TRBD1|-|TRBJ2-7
CASRGTVSYEQYF
TGTGCCAGCAGGGGGACAGTTTCCTACGAGCAGTACTTC
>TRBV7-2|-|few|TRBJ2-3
CASSSPRAAGPITDTQYF
TGTGCCAGCAGCTCCCCTAGGGCGGCGGGTCCCATCACAGATACGCAGTATTTT
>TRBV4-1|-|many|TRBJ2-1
CASSQDGDSFNEQFF
TGCGCCAGCAGCCAAGATGGGGACTCGTTCAATGAGCAGTTCTTC
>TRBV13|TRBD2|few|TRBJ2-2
CASSAPGLAGAGELFF
TGTGCCAGCAGCGCGCCGGGACTAGCGGGAGCCGGGGAGCTGTTTTTT
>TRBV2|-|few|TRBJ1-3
CASSAVPRSGNTIYF
TGTGCCAGCAGCGCCGTTCCTAGATCTGGAAACACCATATATTTT
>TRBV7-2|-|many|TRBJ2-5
CASGGARRETQYF
TGTGCCAGCGGGGGGGCCAGGCGGGAGACCCAGTACTTC
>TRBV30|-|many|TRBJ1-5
CAWSSTGTTNQPQHF
TGTGCCTGGAGCTCAACAGGGACCACCAATCAGCCCCAGCATTTT
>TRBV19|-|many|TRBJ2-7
CASTPQGRVYEQYF
TGTGCCAGTACGCCTCAGGGGCGGGTCTACGAGCAGTACTTC
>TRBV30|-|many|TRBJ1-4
CAWGTTEGEKLFF
TGTGCCTGGGGAACCACGGAAGGTGAAAAACTGTTTTTT